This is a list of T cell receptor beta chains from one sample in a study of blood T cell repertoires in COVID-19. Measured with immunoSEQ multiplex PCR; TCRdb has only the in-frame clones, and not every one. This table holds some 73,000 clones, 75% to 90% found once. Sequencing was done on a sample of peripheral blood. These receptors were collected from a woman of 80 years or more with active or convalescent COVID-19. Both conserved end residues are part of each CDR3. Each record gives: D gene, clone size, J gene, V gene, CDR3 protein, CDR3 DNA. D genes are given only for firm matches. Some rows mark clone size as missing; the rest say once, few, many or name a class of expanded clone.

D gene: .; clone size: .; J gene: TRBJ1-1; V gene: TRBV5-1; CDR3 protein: CASSLALVAGTEAFF; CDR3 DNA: TGCGCCAGCAGCTTGGCATTGGTGGCCGGGACTGAAGCTTTCTTT
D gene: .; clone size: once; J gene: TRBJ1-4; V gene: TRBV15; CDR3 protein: CATSSDRKGQEKLFF; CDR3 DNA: TGTGCCACCAGCAGTGATAGAAAAGGACAGGAAAAACTGTTTTTT
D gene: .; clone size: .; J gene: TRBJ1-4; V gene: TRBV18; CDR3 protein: CASSPSRTNEKLFF; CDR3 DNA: TGTGCCAGCTCCCCAAGCAGGACTAATGAAAAACTGTTTTTT
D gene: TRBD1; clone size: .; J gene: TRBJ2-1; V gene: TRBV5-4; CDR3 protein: CASSDRDRKVNEQFF; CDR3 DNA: TGTGCCAGCAGCGACCGGGACAGAAAGGTGAATGAGCAGTTCTTC
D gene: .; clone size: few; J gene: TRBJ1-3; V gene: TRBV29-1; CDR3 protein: CSVEDNQGNTIYF; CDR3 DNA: TGCAGCGTTGAAGACAACCAGGGGAACACCATATATTTT
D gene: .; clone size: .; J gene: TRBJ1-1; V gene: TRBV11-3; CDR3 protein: CASSLGVNTEAFF; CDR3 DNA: TGTGCCAGCAGCTTAGGCGTAAACACTGAAGCTTTCTTT
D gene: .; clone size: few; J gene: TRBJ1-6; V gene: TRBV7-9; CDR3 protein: CASSIRQVVDSPLHF; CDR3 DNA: TGTGCCAGCAGCATTAGACAGGTCGTCGATTCACCCCTCCACTTT
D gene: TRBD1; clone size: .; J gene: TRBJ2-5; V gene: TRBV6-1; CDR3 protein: CASTGTGEETQYF; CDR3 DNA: TGTGCCAGCACCGGGACAGGGGAAGAGACCCAGTACTTC
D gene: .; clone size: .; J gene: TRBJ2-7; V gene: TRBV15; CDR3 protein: CATSRDRTYEQYF; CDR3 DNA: TGTGCCACCAGCAGAGACAGAACCTACGAGCAGTACTTC
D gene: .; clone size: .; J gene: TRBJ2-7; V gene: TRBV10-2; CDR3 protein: CASSESIDGGREQYF; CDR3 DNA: TGCGCCAGCAGTGAGTCGATAGATGGAGGGCGCGAGCAGTACTTC
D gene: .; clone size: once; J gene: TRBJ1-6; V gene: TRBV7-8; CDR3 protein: CASRRGSDSPLHF; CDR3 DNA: TGTGCCAGCAGAAGGGGGTCGGATTCACCCCTCCACTTT
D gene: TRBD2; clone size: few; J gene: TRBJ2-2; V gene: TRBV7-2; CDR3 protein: CASSLSGGLYTGELFF; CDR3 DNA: TGTGCCAGCAGCTTATCGGGGGGGCTTTATACCGGGGAGCTGTTTTTT
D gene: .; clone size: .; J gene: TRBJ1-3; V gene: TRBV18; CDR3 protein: CASSPAQLNTIYF; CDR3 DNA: TGTGCCAGCTCACCGGCACAGTTAAACACCATATATTTT
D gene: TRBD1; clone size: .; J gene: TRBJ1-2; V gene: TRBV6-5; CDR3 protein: CASSYLGQGIYGYTF; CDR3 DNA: TGTGCCAGCAGTTACCTGGGACAGGGAATCTATGGCTACACCTTC
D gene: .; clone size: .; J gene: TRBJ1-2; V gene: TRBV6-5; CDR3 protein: CASSYSPGWSNYGYTF; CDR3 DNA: TGTGCCAGCAGTTACTCCCCAGGGTGGTCTAACTATGGCTACACCTTC
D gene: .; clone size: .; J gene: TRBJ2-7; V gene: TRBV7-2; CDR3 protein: CASSLGTGSQGTQYF; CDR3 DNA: TGTGCCAGCAGCTTAGGTACAGGCTCACAGGGCACGCAGTACTTC
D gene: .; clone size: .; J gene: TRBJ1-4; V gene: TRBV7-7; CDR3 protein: CASSPGQGSGKLFF; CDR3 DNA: TGTGCCAGCAGCCCAGGGCAGGGTTCAGGAAAACTGTTTTTT
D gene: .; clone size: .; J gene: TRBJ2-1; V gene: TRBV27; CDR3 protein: CASLGRGSNEQFF; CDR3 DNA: TGTGCCAGCCTCGGCCGCGGATCCAATGAGCAGTTCTTC
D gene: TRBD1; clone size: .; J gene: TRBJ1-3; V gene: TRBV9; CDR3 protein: CASSATGGSGNTIYF; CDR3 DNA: TGTGCCAGCAGCGCAACAGGGGGATCAGGAAACACCATATATTTT
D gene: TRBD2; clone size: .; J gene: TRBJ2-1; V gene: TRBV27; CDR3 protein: CASSFWTSRHNEQFF; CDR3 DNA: TGTGCCAGCAGTTTTTGGACTAGCAGGCACAATGAGCAGTTCTTC
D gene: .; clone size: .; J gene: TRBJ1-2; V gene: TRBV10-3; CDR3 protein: CAISESTGHGYTF; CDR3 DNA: TGTGCCATCAGTGAGTCTACAGGGCATGGCTACACCTTC
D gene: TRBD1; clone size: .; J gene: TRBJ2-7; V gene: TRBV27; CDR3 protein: CASSFRQGPSYEQYF; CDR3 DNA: TGTGCCAGCAGTTTTAGACAGGGTCCATCCTACGAGCAGTACTTC
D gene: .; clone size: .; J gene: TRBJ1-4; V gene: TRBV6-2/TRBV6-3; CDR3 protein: CASSYWIDRPNEKLFF; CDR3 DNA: TGTGCCAGCAGTTACTGGATCGACAGACCTAATGAAAAACTGTTTTTT